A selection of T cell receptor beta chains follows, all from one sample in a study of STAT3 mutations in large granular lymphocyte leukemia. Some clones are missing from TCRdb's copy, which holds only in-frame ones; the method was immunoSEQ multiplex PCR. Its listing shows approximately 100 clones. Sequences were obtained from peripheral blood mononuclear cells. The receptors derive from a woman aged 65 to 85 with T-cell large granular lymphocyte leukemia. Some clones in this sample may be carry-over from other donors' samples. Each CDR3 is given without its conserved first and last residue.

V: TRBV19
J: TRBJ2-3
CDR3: ASSISGSSNTQY

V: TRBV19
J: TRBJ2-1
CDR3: ASSIGLAGGPVEQF

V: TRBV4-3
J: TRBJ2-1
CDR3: ASSQLPWLMLSSYNEQF

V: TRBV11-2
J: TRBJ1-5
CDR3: ASSPEGFQPQH

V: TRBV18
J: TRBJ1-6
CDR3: ASSADRTLNSPLH

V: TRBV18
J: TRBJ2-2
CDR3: ASSPFRGAGELF

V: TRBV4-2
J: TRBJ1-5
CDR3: ASSPEGFQPQH

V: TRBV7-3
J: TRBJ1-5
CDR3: ASSPEGFQPQH

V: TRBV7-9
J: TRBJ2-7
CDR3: ASSFLGGSYEQY

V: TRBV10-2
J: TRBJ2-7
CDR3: ASSEMSTTSYEQY

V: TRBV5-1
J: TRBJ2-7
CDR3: ASRADDSYEQY

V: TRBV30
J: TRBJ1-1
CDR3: AWNPDRQNTEAF

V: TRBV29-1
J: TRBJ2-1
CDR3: SVDGLWGISNEQF

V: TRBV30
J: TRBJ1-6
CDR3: AWSVPRGLNSPLH

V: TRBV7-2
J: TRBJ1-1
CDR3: ASSLSPPVPEAF

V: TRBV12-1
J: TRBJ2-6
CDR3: ASSAYYIGQSRANVLT

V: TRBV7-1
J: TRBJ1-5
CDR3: ASSPEGFQPQH

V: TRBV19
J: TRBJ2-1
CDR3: ASRDRDYSYNEQF

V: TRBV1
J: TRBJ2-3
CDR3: TSGGLAGGVADTQY

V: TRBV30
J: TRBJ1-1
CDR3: AYGQLNTEAF

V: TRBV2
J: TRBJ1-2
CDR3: ASRGTGGLNYGYT

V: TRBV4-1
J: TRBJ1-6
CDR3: ASSRWTAAGSSYNSPLH

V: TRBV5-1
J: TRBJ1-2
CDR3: ASSLELGSYGYT